These 28 T cell receptor beta chains came from one sample sequenced in a study of T-cell reconstitution after alpha-beta-depleted transplantation in children. It was with unique molecular identifiers that the TCRbeta library was prepared. TCRdb called the PCR reads again in MiXCR, with one record for every CDR3 protein. The sample includes 700,000 to 950,000 distinct CDR3 sequences, roughly 15% of them seen just once. This sample comprised PBMCs, mostly from graft donor cells, obtained 360 days after TCRalphabeta/CD19-depleted stem cell transplant. Receptors originate from a male patient younger than 18 who had a stem cell transplant for acute lymphoblastic leukemia, so the T cells may come from the graft donor.

This clonotype was counted between two and nine times. This chain connects TRBV9 to TRBJ2-7, with no clear D. Germline CDR1 SGDLS, CDR2 YYNGEE. V was pared by 0 bases and J by 2 bases, with 12 bases between. CDR3 length: 15 residues. The CDR3 coding sequence is TGTGCCAGCAGCGTAGGTGGCTTACGCCCCTACGAGCAGTACTTC. It is translated as CASSVGGLRPYEQYF.

This clonotype appeared many times. This chain uses TRBV19 with TRBJ2-7; D is possibly TRBD2 (6 bases). V was shortened by 5 bases and J by 2 bases, with 13 bases between the two germline ends. This CDR3 contains 14 residues. Germline lookup yields CDR1 LNHDA and CDR2 SQIVND (reference sequence). The CDR3 DNA reads as TGTGCCAGTAGTCAAGCGGGTCTCGCCTACGAGCAGTACTTC. Protein: CASSQAGLAYEQYF.

This clonotype showed up just a few times. The V and J genes are TRBV7-9 and TRBJ2-1; D remains ambiguous. Trimming took 2 bases from V and 2 from J, leaving 7 bases between them. This CDR3 contains 14 residues. Germline V CDR1 and CDR2: SEHNR, FQNEAQ (reference sequence). The CDR3 nucleotides are TGTGCCAGCAGCTTACTCAGACCCTACAATGAGCAGTTCTTC. Amino acids: CASSLLRPYNEQFF.

There are a few counts of this clonotype. The rearrangement joins TRBV6-5 to TRBJ2-3; 14 nucleotides agree with TRBD2. The J segment lost 1 base and the V segment lost 4 bases, leaving 4 bases of the junction unmatched. The CDR3 runs to 17 residues. The germline V gene has CDR1 MNHEY and CDR2 SVGAGI. The CDR3: CASSSPGLAGGTDTQYF. The CDR3 DNA reads TGTGCCAGCAGTTCCCCGGGACTAGCGGGAGGCACAGATACGCAGTATTTT.

Only a few counts were recorded for this clonotype. The gene calls are TRBV5-1 and TRBJ2-1, with D maybe TRBD2 (5 bases). The germline CDR1 and CDR2 sequences are SGHRS and YFSETQ. Deletions cut 5 bases from V and 4 bases from J, with 13 bases between. The CDR3 sequence is 14 residues long. CDR3 bases: TGCGCCAGCAGGTTGCAGAGGGCTTACAATGAGCAGTTCTTC. This encodes CASRLQRAYNEQFF.

This clonotype was counted many times. The chain has TRBV4-1 and TRBJ1-1; the D is unclear. V was pared by 4 bases and J by 1 base, with 13 bases between. This CDR3 has 15 amino acids. Germline CDR1 MGHRA, CDR2 YSYEKL. The CDR3: CASSPQRNTNTEAFF. The CDR3 DNA reads as TGCGCCAGCAGCCCGCAGCGTAATACGAACACTGAAGCTTTCTTT.

J is TRBJ1-2 and V is TRBV20-1, with D maybe TRBD1 (5 bases). Germline CDR1 DFQATT, CDR2 SNEGSKA (reference sequence). The V end lost 1 base, the J end lost 3 bases, and 15 bases lay between the germline ends. This CDR3 contains 15 residues. The CDR3 DNA follows: TGCAGTGCTAGAGGGACCGGGACCAAATACTATGGCTACACCTTC. It codes for CSARGTGTKYYGYTF.

V gene TRBV10-3 combines with J gene TRBJ2-4, with D perhaps matching TRBD1 (6 bases). CDR3 size: 16 residues. V lost 3 bases and J lost 2, with 14 bases in between. Germline V gene sequence: CDR1 ENHRY, CDR2 SYGVKD. CDR3 sequence reads: CAISDSSWGPKNIQYF. In DNA, the CDR3 is TGTGCCATCAGTGATTCTTCTTGGGGGCCCAAAAACATTCAGTACTTC.

This clonotype was counted many times. This rearrangement joins TRBV27 to TRBJ2-7; no definite D call. Looked up from germline, CDR1 is MNHEY and CDR2 is SMNVEV (reference sequence). The V gene lost 2 bases and the J gene lost 7 bases, with 12 bases spanning the gap. The CDR3 spans 13 residues. CDR3 amino acids: CASSLVRLGEQYF. CDR3 DNA: TGTGCCAGCAGTTTAGTCAGGCTTGGGGAGCAGTACTTC.

The V gene is TRBV7-7, the J gene TRBJ2-7; D remains ambiguous. Germline CDR1 and CDR2: SSHAT and FNYEAQ (reference sequence). The CDR3 spans 12 residues. V lost 8 bases, J lost 2 bases, and 10 bases lay in between. The DNA for the CDR3 is TGTGCCAGCGGGCCAACGACCTACGAGCAGTACTTC. Its protein is CASGPTTYEQYF.

V gene TRBV6-2 or TRBV6-3 combines with J gene TRBJ1-1; D unresolved. The CDR3 length is 10 residues. The V end was cut by 10 bases, the J end by 11 bases, with 14 bases between. Germline V gives CDR1 MNHEY, CDR2 SVGEGT. CDR3 in DNA: TGTGCCAATCTACGGTATGGGGCTTTCTTT. It yields the protein CANLRYGAFF.

The chain employs TRBV15 and TRBJ2-5; D is perhaps TRBD1 (5 bases). Between the trimmed V and J ends, which lost 5 bases and 1 base, there was a span of 14 bases. The length of the CDR3 is 15 residues. Germline V gene data show CDR1 as LNHNV and CDR2 as YYDKDF (reference sequence). The CDR3 sequence is CATSPVGVAQETQYF. CDR3 nucleotides: TGTGCCACCAGCCCGGTAGGGGTTGCCCAAGAGACCCAGTACTTC.

This clonotype turned up a few times. The chain couples TRBV6-5 to TRBJ2-7; 12 nucleotides line up with TRBD2. V lost 2 bases to trimming and J lost 6 bases; unmatched junction nucleotides: 11. The V gene's germline CDR1 is MNHEY and CDR2 SVGAGI. The CDR3 extends over 17 amino acids. This chain's CDR3 is CASSYLGLAGRFGEQYF. CDR3 DNA: TGTGCCAGCAGTTACCTCGGACTAGCGGGAAGGTTCGGCGAGCAGTACTTC.

The rearrangement links TRBV12-3 or TRBV12-4 to TRBJ2-6; 15 nucleotides line up with TRBD2. V shed 6 bases, J shed 4 bases, and the junction held 4 bases outside the gene matches. This CDR3 is built from 17 residues. The CDR3 loop reads CASRPGLAGGGANVLTF. For the CDR3, the DNA is TGTGCCAGCAGACCGGGACTAGCGGGAGGAGGGGCCAACGTCCTGACTTTC.

This clonotype has a handful of counts. The chain combines TRBV4-1 with TRBJ2-7; D may be TRBD1 (6 bases). CDR1 and CDR2 from the germline V gene are MGHRA and YSYEKL. This CDR3 comprises 16 residues. Trimming pared 7 bases from V and 1 base from J, leaving 20 bases between. The CDR3 DNA reads TGCGCCAGCAACCCCCGAACAGGGTCCCCTTCCTACGAGCAGTACTTC. This sequence encodes CASNPRTGSPSYEQYF.

This clonotype has a handful of counts. The CDR3 sequence is CAISESTREQFF. For the CDR3, the DNA is TGTGCCATCAGTGAGTCGACGCGGGAGCAGTTCTTC. This chain connects TRBV10-3 to TRBJ2-1, with unresolved D. V lost 0 bases and J lost 10, with 7 bases in between. Germline V lookup: CDR1 ENHRY, CDR2 SYGVKD. CDR3 size: 12 residues.

In this sample, this clonotype turned up a few times. This sequence joins TRBV10-3 and TRBJ2-1; D may be TRBD2 (6 bases). The length of the CDR3 is 11 residues. Trimming removed 7 bases from V and 10 bases from J, with 11 bases in between. In germline, CDR1 is ENHRY, CDR2 SYGVKD. CDR3 amino acids: CAIKAGLEQFF. CDR3 nucleotides: TGTGCCATCAAAGCGGGCCTGGAGCAGTTCTTC.

Many counts were recorded for this clonotype. V is TRBV12-3 or TRBV12-4 and J is TRBJ2-3; the match to TRBD1 covers 10 bases. This CDR3 comprises 15 residues. The trim removed 5 bases at V and 2 bases at J, leaving 4 bases unmatched. The CDR3 loop is CASSPTGGYTDTQYF. CDR3 DNA: TGTGCCAGCAGTCCGACAGGGGGCTACACAGATACGCAGTATTTT.

The V gene is TRBV7-9, the J gene TRBJ2-7; D possibly matches TRBD1 or TRBD2 (5 bases each). V dropped 6 bases and J dropped 7 bases, with 28 bases sitting between them. CDR3 length: 17 amino acids. Germline lookup yields CDR1 SEHNR and CDR2 FQNEAQ (reference sequence). The CDR3 nucleotides are TGTGCCAGCAGTTTATCCTTGCCGGGACCTCCGCCGGGGGAGCAGTACTTC. It yields the protein CASSLSLPGPPPGEQYF.

This chain connects TRBV21-1 to TRBJ2-7; the tabulated D call, TRBD2, remains unverified against the DNA. TRBV21-1 is given as a pseudogene. The CDR3 is 15 amino acids. The CDR3 nucleotides are TGTGCCAGCAGCAAAACCGGGACTACTCACTACGAGCAGTACTTC. This sequence encodes CASSKTGTTHYEQYF.

This clonotype occurred many times. The V and J genes are TRBV2 and TRBJ2-1; D gene ambiguous. CDR3 length: 12 residues. Trimming shortened V by 5 bases and J by 8 bases, and 10 bases separated the two germline ends. From germline, CDR1 is SNHLY and CDR2 FYNNEI. CDR3 residues: CASSLGLDEQFF. The CDR3 coding sequence is TGTGCCAGCAGTTTGGGTCTCGATGAGCAGTTCTTC.

This clonotype was picked up a small number of times. This chain connects TRBV3-1 to TRBJ1-3; TRBD1 matches 9 bases. CDR3 length: 19 amino acids. Germline values: CDR1 LGHDT, CDR2 YNNKEL (reference sequence). Unmatched junction bases numbered 15, after V lost 5 bases and J lost 1 base. CDR3 in amino acids: CASSSTPGQGVKSGNTIYF. CDR3 nucleotide sequence: TGTGCCAGCAGCTCTACACCGGGACAGGGAGTGAAGTCTGGAAACACCATATATTTT.

The sample holds many counts of this clonotype. The chain is built from TRBV18 and TRBJ2-7; tentatively, D is TRBD2 (6 bases). The CDR3 is made up of 13 amino acids. Per germline, CDR1 KGHSH and CDR2 LQKENI. V dropped 3 bases and J dropped 2 bases, with 8 bases sitting between them. CDR3 DNA sequence: TGTGCCAGCTCACCTCGCGGGACCTACGAGCAGTACTTC. This gives the protein CASSPRGTYEQYF. The variable domain in full, with the rest retrieved from reference TRBV18 and TRBJ2-7, is NAGVMQNPRHLVRRRGQEARLRCSPMKGHSHVYWYRQLPEEGLKFMVYLQKENIIDESGMPKERFSAEFPKEGPSILRIQQVVRGDSAAYFCASSPRGTYEQYFGPGTRLTVT.

This clonotype was seen only a few times. J is TRBJ2-7 and V is TRBV6-1; TRBD1 matches at 9 bases. V dropped 9 bases and J dropped 3; count of bases not matched to a gene: 9. CDR3 length equals 14 residues. Germline CDR1 and CDR2: MNHNS and SASEGT. This CDR3 reads CASWTGENGYEQYF. Written as DNA, the CDR3 is TGTGCCAGTTGGACAGGGGAGAACGGCTACGAGCAGTACTTC.

There are a few counts of this clonotype. The chain uses TRBV12-3 or TRBV12-4 and TRBJ1-1; weak D call: TRBD1 (6 bases). CDR3 length equals 14 residues. V was cut by 11 bases and J by 1 base, with 17 bases left in between. The CDR3 loop reads CAGRGGEWNTEAFF. The CDR3 bases are TGTGCCGGGCGGGGGGGCGAATGGAACACTGAAGCTTTCTTT.

This clonotype has more than one count but fewer than ten. This chain links TRBV4-1 with TRBJ1-2; 7 bases map to TRBD1. V shed 0 bases, J shed 0 bases, and the junction held 10 bases outside the gene matches. Germline V gene lookup returns CDR1 MGHRA and CDR2 YSYEKL. The length of the CDR3 is 18 residues. CDR3 loop: CASSQDLAGGLANYGYTF. The CDR3 bases are TGCGCCAGCAGCCAAGATCTCGCAGGGGGATTAGCTAACTATGGCTACACCTTC.

This clonotype was detected only a few times. DNA of the CDR3: TGTGCCAGCAGACCCGACCGGACAGGGGGGAGCGAGCAGTTCTTC. Translating gives CASRPDRTGGSEQFF. The chain couples TRBV3-1 to TRBJ2-1; 10 nucleotides align to TRBD1. Germline V gene lookup returns CDR1 LGHDT and CDR2 YNNKEL (reference sequence). V was clipped by 6 bases and J by 10 bases; unmatched bases: 12. This CDR3 has 15 amino acids.

This chain joins TRBV10-2 and TRBJ1-5; 10 nucleotides align to TRBD1. This CDR3 spans 14 amino acids. From germline, CDR1 is WSHSY and CDR2 SAAADI. The ends lost 7 bases at V and 3 bases at J; junction bases unmatched: 3. CDR3 DNA sequence: TGCGCCAGCACGGGACAGGGGACCAATCAGCCCCAGCATTTT. Translating it yields CASTGQGTNQPQHF.